These 2 T cell receptor beta chains originate from one sample sequenced in a study of blood T cell repertoires in COVID-19. The data were produced by immunoSEQ multiplex PCR, yet TCRdb's version contains in-frame clones alone and is incomplete. The table records approximately 170,000 clones, 89% of them present only once. Sequenced input: peripheral blood. Receptors were obtained from a man aged 18 to 29 who had recovered from COVID-19.

This clone was observed a handful of times. The J gene is TRBJ1-1, the V gene TRBV6-2 or TRBV6-3; 7 bases line up with TRBD1. With V trimmed by 6 bases and J by 1 base, 5 bases remained unmatched. Looked up from germline, CDR1 is MNHEY and CDR2 is SVGEGT. The length of the CDR3 is 14 residues. CDR3 residues: CASSLNRGNTEAFF. In DNA, the CDR3 is TGTGCCAGCAGCCTTAACAGGGGGAACACTGAAGCTTTCTTT.

This sequence joins TRBV7-2 and TRBJ2-1, with D perhaps TRBD2 (7 bases). CDR1 and CDR2 from the germline V gene are SGHTA and FQGNSA. The ends were cut back, 5 bases at V and 8 bases at J, with 22 bases in the middle. This CDR3 is built from 16 residues. This CDR3 is CASSPGRARGNDEQFF. The CDR3 nucleotides read TGTGCCAGCAGCCCAGGGAGGGCGAGGGGGAACGATGAGCAGTTCTTC.